Each of the 31 T cell receptor beta chains below was sequenced from the same sample in a study of shared clonotypes between healthy human individuals. Sequencing used immunoSEQ multiplex PCR; TCRdb keeps in-frame clones, though not all of them. Of about half a million clones detected, approximately 84% appear once; the ten largest clones hold roughly 13%. The sequenced sample was PBMCs. These receptors originate from a woman between 40 and 55 years old in good health. Some clones in this sample may be carry-over from other donors' samples.

This clone showed up just a few times. The rearrangement uses TRBV7-9 and TRBJ1-1, with D unclear. V was cut by 0 bases and J by 5 bases, with 7 bases left in between. The CDR3 is 13 amino acids. Germline V lookup: CDR1 SEHNR, CDR2 FQNEAQ (reference sequence). The CDR3 protein is CASSLAGRTEAFF. CDR3 bases: TGTGCCAGCAGCTTAGCAGGGAGGACTGAAGCTTTCTTT.

Only a few counts were recorded for this clone. In the same sample, other DNA sequences code for this CDR3. This chain uses TRBV14 with TRBJ2-7; D not certain. Germline values: CDR1 SGHDN, CDR2 FVKESK. V dropped 3 bases and J dropped 3 bases, with 3 bases sitting between them. This CDR3 has 11 amino acids. CDR3 nucleotide sequence: TGTGCCAGCAGCCAGTTCTACGAGCAGTACTTC. Residues: CASSQFYEQYF.

The V and J genes are TRBV30 and TRBJ2-5; possible D gene TRBD1, 5 bases. CDR3 length: 13 residues. Germline lookup yields CDR1 GTSNPN and CDR2 SVGIG (reference sequence). Between the trimmed V and J ends, which lost 0 bases and 9 bases, there was a span of 14 bases. CDR3 sequence: CAWSVGRQQPQYF. CDR3 DNA: TGTGCCTGGAGTGTAGGTAGACAGCAGCCCCAGTACTTC.

As regards this clone: The same CDR3 also results from other DNA sequences found in this sample. The chain combines TRBV5-1 with TRBJ2-7; the D gene is possibly TRBD1 (6 bases). V was pared by 0 bases and J by 4 bases, with 11 bases between. CDR1 SGHRS and CDR2 YFSETQ come from the germline V gene. The CDR3 sequence is 14 residues long. The chain's CDR3 is CASSLDREIYEQYF. CDR3 sequence (DNA): TGCGCCAGCAGCTTGGACAGGGAAATATACGAGCAGTACTTC.

V is TRBV15 and J is TRBJ2-7; 10 nucleotides line up with TRBD1. The CDR3 spans 16 residues. Germline CDR1 is LNHNV and CDR2 is YYDKDF (reference sequence). With 4 bases clipped from V and 6 bases from J, the junction kept 12 bases outside the gene matches. The CDR3 loop reads CATSTKEGQGSREQYF. CDR3 coding DNA: TGTGCCACCAGCACTAAAGAGGGACAGGGGAGTCGCGAGCAGTACTTC.

The chain's CDR3 is CASSLVGRNQETQYF. In DNA, the CDR3 is TGTGCCAGCAGCTTAGTCGGGCGTAACCAAGAGACCCAGTACTTC. V usage is TRBV7-6 and J usage is TRBJ2-5; D gene unclear. Germline V gene sequence: CDR1 SGHVS, CDR2 FNYEAQ. The CDR3 loop spans 15 amino acids. V was trimmed by 1 base and J by 0 bases, leaving 9 bases between them.

This rearrangement joins TRBV12-5 to TRBJ2-7, with D possibly called TRBD1 or TRBD2 (8 bases each). The CDR3 sequence is 18 residues long. Germline assignment: CDR1 LGHNT and CDR2 FRNRAP. The V gene lost 2 bases and the J gene lost 2 bases, with 22 bases spanning the gap. CDR3 protein: CASGLPGTGGTGTYEQYF. CDR3 bases: TGTGCTAGTGGTTTGCCAGGTACGGGAGGGACAGGAACCTACGAGCAGTACTTC.

Note on this clone: This probably arose from a read error, given a far larger clone one base away. The gene calls are TRBV30 and TRBJ2-1; unclear D gene. CDR3 length equals 14 residues. The V end was cut by 5 bases, the J end by 6 bases, with 17 bases between. Per the germline V gene, CDR1 is GTSNPN and CDR2 is SVGIG (reference sequence). CDR3 coding DNA: TGTGCCTGGGCCAGTTGGCAGGTGCGCAATGAGCAGTTCTTC. It translates to CAWASWQVRNEQFF.

The chain links TRBV6-6 to TRBJ2-5, with a tentative D call TRBD1 (5 bases). The CDR3 sequence is 15 residues long. Trimming shortened V by 5 bases and J by 5 bases, and 18 bases separated the two germline ends. The germline CDR1 and CDR2 sequences are MNHNY and SVGAGI (reference sequence). The CDR3 sequence: CASSPTRTMGETQYF. The CDR3 bases are TGTGCCAGCAGTCCGACTCGGACAATGGGGGAGACCCAGTACTTC.

This sequence joins TRBV27 and TRBJ1-2, with unresolved D. V lost 7 bases to trimming and J lost 9 bases, with 18 bases between them. CDR1 and CDR2 from the germline V gene are MNHEY and SMNVEV (reference sequence). The CDR3 totals 13 residues. CDR3 loop: CASTPGPGGSYTF. In nucleotides, the CDR3 is TGTGCCAGCACCCCAGGACCCGGAGGGAGCTACACCTTC.

The rearrangement uses TRBV10-3 and TRBJ1-1; maybe TRBD1 (5 bases). V dropped 3 bases and J dropped 0 bases, with 8 bases sitting between them. The CDR3 runs 14 residues. Germline CDR1 ENHRY, CDR2 SYGVKD. The CDR3 coding sequence is TGTGCCATCAGTGAACAGGTAATGAACACTGAAGCTTTCTTT. This encodes CAISEQVMNTEAFF.

The V gene is TRBV2, the J gene TRBJ1-1; D gene uncertain. Germline loops: CDR1 SNHLY, CDR2 FYNNEI. V was clipped by 10 bases and J by 5 bases, with 14 bases between them. The length of the CDR3 is 12 residues. This CDR3 is CATRRDQTEAFF. The DNA for the CDR3 is TGTGCCACCCGCCGAGATCAGACTGAAGCTTTCTTT.

As concerns this clone: A far more abundant clone sits one base away, making this likely a read error. This specimen includes other DNA sequences encoding the same CDR3. The V gene is TRBV9, the J gene TRBJ2-5; TRBD2 matches 9 bases. Germline V gene lookup returns CDR1 SGDLS and CDR2 YYNGEE. The CDR3 has 17 amino acids. J gave up 7 bases and V 0 bases, and 13 bases lay outside the gene matches. The CDR3 DNA is TGTGCCAGCAGCGTAGACCCTAGCGGGACGACTTCCCCGACCCAGTACTTC. This codes for CASSVDPSGTTSPTQYF.

The chain has TRBV18 and TRBJ2-3; D call uncertain. Germline V CDR1 and CDR2: KGHSH, LQKENI. V was cut by 4 bases and J by 0 bases, with 5 bases left in between. This CDR3 has 13 residues. The CDR3 protein is CASSLTSTDTQYF. The DNA of the CDR3 is TGTGCCAGCTCACTGACTAGCACAGATACGCAGTATTTT.

Notes on this clone: A far larger clone lies a single base away; this is likely a read error. This chain uses TRBV6-6 with TRBJ2-5; D is ambiguous. The germline gives CDR1 MNHNY, CDR2 SVGAGI (reference sequence). V was pared by 6 bases and J by 5 bases, with 13 bases between. The CDR3 covers 13 residues. The CDR3 protein is CASSPRPQETQYF. CDR3 nucleotide sequence: TGTGCCAGCAGCCCTCGGCCCCAGGAGACCCAGTACTTC.

Points on this clone: This sample includes further DNA sequences coding for the same CDR3. CDR3 DNA sequence: TGTGCCATCAGTGAGACACCCGGAAACACCATATATTTT. Its translation is CAISETPGNTIYF. The chain combines TRBV10-3 with TRBJ1-3, with D uncertain. The CDR3 is 13 amino acids. Germline-derived CDR1 and CDR2 are ENHRY and SYGVKD. The V end lost 2 bases, the J end lost 4 bases, and 6 bases lay between the germline ends.

This clone was seen at least ten times. The junction departs from the called germline gene at one end, perhaps through a read error. This sample also contains other DNA sequences that code for the same CDR3. The J gene is TRBJ2-7, the V gene TRBV5-1; 9 bases match TRBD2. The length of the CDR3 is 14 residues. Germline V gene lookup returns CDR1 SGHRS and CDR2 YFSETQ. The CDR3 DNA follows: TGCGCCAGCAATAGCGGGAGTCTCTCCCACGAGCAGTACTTC. The encoded protein is CASNSGSLSHEQYF.

CDR3 residues: CASRSGNQPQHF. For the CDR3, the DNA is TGTGCCAGCAGATCCGGGAATCAGCCCCAGCATTTT. This chain links TRBV28 with TRBJ1-5; D is unclear. The length of the CDR3 is 12 residues. Germline V gene data show CDR1 as MDHEN and CDR2 as SYDVKM. The V end lost 6 bases, the J end lost 4 bases, and 7 bases lay between the germline ends.

Points on this clone: A far larger clone is off by one base, so a read error is likely. The genes are TRBV7-9 and TRBJ1-2, with D possibly being TRBD1 (5 bases). Trimming took off 3 bases at V and 0 bases at J, with 11 bases between the two ends. CDR1 and CDR2 from the germline V gene are SEHNR and FQNEAQ (reference sequence). The CDR3 spans 15 residues. CDR3 protein: CASSFNRSANYGYTF. In DNA, the CDR3 is TGTGCCAGCAGCTTTAACAGGTCTGCTAACTATGGCTACACCTTC.

This sequence joins TRBV14 and TRBJ2-1; no clear D. The germline V and J ends were trimmed by 0 bases and 10 bases, with 10 bases remaining between them. The CDR3 has 13 residues. Per the germline V gene, CDR1 is SGHDN and CDR2 is FVKESK. CDR3 residues: CASSQDLSFEQFF. The CDR3 DNA sequence: TGTGCCAGCAGCCAAGATTTGTCCTTCGAGCAGTTCTTC.

The sample holds one count of this clone. This probably arose from a read error, given a far larger clone one base away. The chain combines TRBV6-5 with TRBJ2-5, with 10 bases identical to TRBD2. Germline loops: CDR1 MNHEY, CDR2 SVGAGI. The CDR3 has 14 amino acids. V trimming: 6 bases; J trimming: 4 bases; junction bases outside the gene matches: 5. CDR3 amino acids: CASSRIAGGETQYF. The CDR3 bases are TGTGCCAGCAGCCGAATAGCGGGAGGAGAGACCCAGTACTTC.

This clone was detected ten times or more. The same CDR3 arises from other DNA sequences in this sample as well. V usage is TRBV13 and J usage is TRBJ1-2; TRBD1 matches at 9 bases. Germline CDR1 and CDR2: PRHDT and FYEKMQ (reference sequence). This CDR3 region has 16 residues. With 4 bases clipped from V and 5 bases from J, the junction kept 11 bases outside the gene matches. The CDR3, as DNA: TGTGCCAGCAGCTCGGAACCCGGACAGGGGAGGTATGGCTACACCTTC. As protein: CASSSEPGQGRYGYTF. The whole variable domain, filled in from reference TRBV13 and TRBJ1-2, reads AAGVIQSPRHLIKEKRETATLKCYPIPRHDTVYWYQQGPGQDPQFLISFYEKMQSDKGSIPDRFSAQQFSDYHSELNMSSLELGDSALYFCASSSEPGQGRYGYTFGSGTRLTVV.

This clone occurred once. V is TRBV27 and J is TRBJ1-2; 9 positions agree with TRBD1. The V segment lost 6 bases and the J segment 6 bases; nucleotides outside the gene matches: 5. This CDR3 is built from 13 residues. Germline-derived CDR1 and CDR2 are MNHEY and SMNVEV (reference sequence). The CDR3 here is CASSSRTGDGYTF. In DNA form, the CDR3 reads TGTGCCAGCAGCTCTCGGACAGGGGATGGCTACACCTTC.

V and J are TRBV7-2 and TRBJ1-3, with D possibly being TRBD1 (6 bases). Trimming removed 1 base at V and 2 bases at J, with 9 bases between. The germline V gene encodes CDR1 SGHTA and CDR2 FQGNSA. The CDR3 loop spans 15 amino acids. The CDR3 protein is CASSLVAGAGNTIYF. For the CDR3, the DNA is TGTGCCAGCAGCTTAGTGGCAGGGGCTGGAAACACCATATATTTT.

Worth noting for this clone: A read error may explain this, as a much larger clone is one base away. The genes are TRBV11-2 and TRBJ2-2; 7 nucleotides match TRBD2. Looked up from germline, CDR1 is SGHAT and CDR2 is FQNNGV. V lost 3 bases to trimming and J lost 1 base; unmatched junction nucleotides: 2. The CDR3 totals 15 residues. CDR3 bases: TGTGCCAGCAGCTTCGCTAGCGGGAACACCGGGGAGCTGTTTTTT. This translates into CASSFASGNTGELFF.

The chain is built from TRBV7-2 and TRBJ2-1; 10 positions agree with TRBD2. In germline, CDR1 is SGHTA, CDR2 FQGNSA. This CDR3 is 16 amino acids long. Trimming removed 6 bases from V and 2 bases from J; junction bases left unmatched: 7. The CDR3 DNA follows: TGTGCCAGCAGACCTTCTAGCGGGAGTGCCTACAATGAGCAGTTCTTC. Translating gives CASRPSSGSAYNEQFF.

The rearrangement uses TRBV5-1 and TRBJ2-3; 11 bases match TRBD2. The junction had 13 bases not matched to a gene; V was cut back by 2 bases and J by 5 bases. This CDR3 spans 18 amino acids. The germline V gene encodes CDR1 SGHRS and CDR2 YFSETQ. This chain's CDR3 is CASSFGPRLAGPEDTQYF. The CDR3 DNA is TGCGCCAGCAGCTTTGGGCCCCGACTAGCGGGACCGGAAGATACGCAGTATTTT.

As regards this clone: Other DNA sequences of this sample code for an identical CDR3. The rearrangement links TRBV6-4 to TRBJ1-5; no reliable D call. The CDR3 has 13 residues. The germline V gene has CDR1 MRHNA and CDR2 SNTAGT. Trimming shortened V by 4 bases and J by 4 bases, and 8 bases separated the two germline ends. CDR3 sequence: CASSVEGNQPQHF. CDR3 sequence (DNA): TGTGCCAGCAGTGTCGAGGGTAATCAGCCCCAGCATTTT.

J is TRBJ2-5 and V is TRBV5-1, with 13 bases that match TRBD2. CDR1 and CDR2 (germline): SGHRS, YFSETQ. This CDR3 contains 17 residues. J gave up 4 bases and V 2 bases, and 8 bases lay outside the gene matches. Here the CDR3 DNA reads TGCGCCAGCAGCTTAGGACTAGCGGGAGTTGGGTCAGAGACCCAGTACTTC. The encoded protein is CASSLGLAGVGSETQYF.

V is TRBV27 and J is TRBJ2-2; 7 bases fit TRBD1. Trimming removed 6 bases from V and 6 bases from J; junction bases left unmatched: 4. The CDR3 length is 13 residues. Per germline, CDR1 MNHEY and CDR2 SMNVEV (reference sequence). CDR3 sequence: CASRTGTSGELFF. DNA of the CDR3: TGTGCCAGCAGGACAGGGACGTCCGGGGAGCTGTTTTTT.

V and J are TRBV5-5 and TRBJ2-7, with 7 bases fitting TRBD2. Trimming at V came to 0 bases and at J to 4 bases, leaving 7 bases not matched to a gene. The CDR3 is made up of 15 amino acids. CDR1 SGHKS and CDR2 YYEKEE come from the germline V gene (reference sequence). The CDR3 DNA is TGTGCCAGCAGCTTGGGACTAGCTGAATGGTACGAGCAGTACTTC. This sequence encodes CASSLGLAEWYEQYF. The whole variable domain, remainder taken from reference TRBV5-5 and TRBJ2-7, is DAGVTQSPTHLIKTRGQQVTLRCSPISGHKSVSWYQQVLGQGPQFIFQYYEKEERGRGNFPDRFSARQFPNYSSELNVNALLLGDSALYLCASSLGLAEWYEQYFGPGTRLTVT.